One and the same sample provided the 21 T cell receptor beta chains below, sequenced in a study of human T cells and chemical hapten exposure. Time point described: patch test 3, about 24 weeks after DPC sensitization. Noted treatment: therapeutic diphenylcyclopropenone sensitization with weekly scalp DPC. TCRdb fed the RACE reads into MiXCR, producing one record per CDR3 protein. The table shows 150,000 to 200,000 distinct CDR3 sequences, with around a quarter occurring only once. The starting material was whole blood, obtained in connection with sensitization to the hapten diphenylcyclopropenone (DPC). The receptors stem from a woman aged 18-29 years with alopecia areata. Some clones in this sample may be carry-over from other donors' samples.

The chain couples TRBV4-2 to TRBJ2-7; D possibly uses TRBD1 or TRBD2 (7 bases each). The V gene's germline CDR1 is LGHNA and CDR2 YNFKEQ. The CDR3 runs 15 residues. The V end was cut by 4 bases, the J end by 4 bases, with 17 bases between. The DNA of the CDR3 is TGTGCCAGCAGCCTCAGGGGGGAGGGGAGGTACGAGCAGTACTTC. Translating gives CASSLRGEGRYEQYF.

The gene calls are TRBV5-1 and TRBJ2-3; no reliable D call. CDR1 and CDR2 (germline): SGHRS, YFSETQ. Trimming cost V 0 bases and J 4 bases, with 9 bases left between them. The CDR3 loop spans 14 amino acids. CDR3 in DNA: TGCGCCAGCAGCTTGGTGGCCGCTCCAGATACGCAGTATTTT. Its translation is CASSLVAAPDTQYF.

This chain uses TRBV20-1 with TRBJ2-5; 7 nucleotides align to TRBD1. V gave up 6 bases and J gave up 4 bases; unmatched junction bases: 5. Germline V CDR1 and CDR2: DFQATT, SNEGSKA (reference sequence). The CDR3 has 12 residues. CDR3 protein: CSAVGTVETQYF. The CDR3 nucleotides read TGCAGTGCCGTCGGGACAGTAGAGACCCAGTACTTC.

The rearrangement links TRBV29-1 to TRBJ1-5; D is perhaps TRBD1 (6 bases). Germline values: CDR1 SQVTM, CDR2 ANQGSEA. V lost 4 bases and J lost 6, with 13 bases in between. This CDR3 is 13 amino acids long. CDR3 in DNA: TGCAGCGTTGGGACAGCCGTTGGTCAGCCCCAGCATTTT. This encodes CSVGTAVGQPQHF.

As regards this clonotype: A junction end diverges from the germline sequence, so it may reflect a read error. The CDR3 loop reads CAWNPRRGQGF. For the CDR3, the DNA is TGTGCCTGGAACCCCCGACGAGGACAGGGATTT. The chain carries TRBV30 and TRBJ1-1; 8 nucleotides line up with TRBD1. CDR3 length: 11 amino acids. CDR1 and CDR2 from the germline V gene are GTSNPN and SVGIG (reference sequence).

The sample holds a few counts of this clonotype. This sequence joins TRBV28 and TRBJ2-7; tentative D call: TRBD1 (6 bases). Germline CDR1 is MDHEN and CDR2 is SYDVKM. The CDR3 sequence is 12 residues long. V was shortened by 8 bases and J by 5 bases, with 13 bases between the two germline ends. Here the CDR3 DNA reads TGTGCCAGCGAGCTCACAGGGAACGAGCAGTACTTC. This gives the protein CASELTGNEQYF. The full variable domain, with the rest looked up from reference TRBV28 and TRBJ2-7, is DVKVTQSSRYLVKRTGEKVFLECVQDMDHENMFWYRQDPGLGLRLIYFSYDVKMKEKGDIPEGYSVSREKKERFSLILESASTNQTSMYLCASELTGNEQYFGPGTRLTVT.

This rearrangement joins TRBV6-5 to TRBJ2-5, with D tentatively TRBD2 (6 bases). V lost 0 bases and J lost 7, with 15 bases in between. The germline V gene encodes CDR1 MNHEY and CDR2 SVGAGI. The CDR3 runs 15 residues. The CDR3 loop is CASSYSTSLSRTQYF. Here the CDR3 DNA reads TGTGCCAGCAGTTACTCGACTAGTCTCTCGAGGACCCAGTACTTC.

The chain is built from TRBV6-1 and TRBJ1-1; the D gene is possibly TRBD1 (5 bases). The CDR3 sequence is 12 residues long. The germline V gene encodes CDR1 MNHNS and CDR2 SASEGT. Trimming took off 7 bases at V and 8 bases at J, with 14 bases between the two ends. As DNA, the CDR3 is TGTGCCAGCACTAGAGTCGAGGGGGAAGCTTTCTTT. This translates into CASTRVEGEAFF.

This clonotype showed up just a few times. V usage is TRBV18 and J usage is TRBJ1-2, with no clear D. Per germline, CDR1 KGHSH and CDR2 LQKENI. V gave up 3 bases and J gave up 2 bases, with 13 bases separating them. This CDR3 region has 15 residues. The CDR3 is CASSPGRGRNYGYTF. The CDR3 DNA reads TGTGCCAGCTCACCGGGTCGAGGGCGCAACTATGGCTACACCTTC.

The chain recombines TRBV2 with TRBJ2-7; 7 bases are shared with TRBD1. This CDR3 has 13 residues. Germline lookup yields CDR1 SNHLY and CDR2 FYNNEI. The junction had 2 bases not matched to a gene; V was cut back by 6 bases and J by 0 bases. CDR3 nucleotide sequence: TGTGCCAGCAGGACAGGGTCCTCCTACGAGCAGTACTTC. Its translation is CASRTGSSYEQYF.

There are a few counts of this clonotype. The CDR3 region has the DNA TGTGCCAGCAACCCGACAGGGGAGGACACTGAAGCTTTCTTT. Translated: CASNPTGEDTEAFF. This chain connects TRBV6-7 to TRBJ1-1, with TRBD1 identical over 8 bases. TRBV6-7 is an ORF, with its function uncertain. Germline trimming cut 7 bases from V and 3 bases from J; bases unmatched to any gene: 7. The CDR3 totals 14 residues.

This clonotype was observed a handful of times. The rearrangement uses TRBV7-8 and TRBJ2-2; D gene unclear. The germline CDR1 and CDR2 sequences are SGHVS and FQNEAQ. The CDR3 totals 15 residues. V lost 1 base to trimming and J lost 9 bases, with 15 bases between them. CDR3 DNA sequence: TGTGCCAGCAGCTTAGACCGAGGCGTTGGCAGGGAGCTGTTTTTT. Translated, it gives CASSLDRGVGRELFF.

The gene calls are TRBV29-1 and TRBJ2-3; D ambiguous. Trimming took off 0 bases at V and 2 bases at J, with 9 bases between the two ends. The CDR3 totals 14 residues. Per the germline V gene, CDR1 is SQVTM and CDR2 is ANQGSEA. CDR3: CSVEDDINTDTQYF. CDR3 nucleotides: TGCAGCGTTGAAGATGATATAAACACAGATACGCAGTATTTT.

This chain joins TRBV9 and TRBJ2-7; no clear D gene. The V gene's germline CDR1 is SGDLS and CDR2 YYNGEE. V was shortened by 4 bases and J by 7 bases, with 15 bases between the two germline ends. CDR3 size: 13 residues. The chain's CDR3 is CASSPTSLREQYF. The CDR3 bases are TGTGCCAGCAGCCCGACGAGTCTGAGGGAGCAGTACTTC.

In this sample, this clonotype turned up a few times. One end of the junction varies from germline; a read error may be responsible. This chain connects TRBV29-1 to TRBJ2-2; 9 bases match TRBD1. The CDR3 has 15 residues. The germline CDR1 and CDR2 sequences are SQVTM and ANQGSEA. The CDR3 DNA reads as TGCAGCGCTGAACCGGGACAGGGAACAACCGGGGAGCTGTTTTTT. Translated, it gives CSAEPGQGTTGELFF.

This chain links TRBV20-1 with TRBJ2-7; D might be TRBD1 or TRBD2, each matching 5 bases. With 5 bases removed from V and 2 bases from J, the gap between germline ends came to 16 bases. Germline-derived CDR1 and CDR2 are DFQATT and SNEGSKA (reference sequence). The CDR3 loop spans 14 amino acids. CDR3 sequence: CSADLGRGPYEQYF. CDR3 sequence (DNA): TGCAGTGCTGATCTAGGTCGGGGCCCCTACGAGCAGTACTTC.

A few counts support this clonotype. The chain is built from TRBV14 and TRBJ2-7; TRBD1 matches 8 bases. Germline lookup yields CDR1 SGHDN and CDR2 FVKESK. The CDR3 runs 14 residues. J was trimmed by 8 bases and V by 1 base; bases with no gene match: 7. DNA for the CDR3: TGTGCCAGCAGCCAAGCCGGGACAGGATCTAAGCAGTACTTC. Its translation: CASSQAGTGSKQYF. Filled out from reference TRBV14 and TRBJ2-7, the complete variable domain reads EAGVTQFPSHSVIEKGQTVTLRCDPISGHDNLYWYRRVMGKEIKFLLHFVKESKQDESGMPNNRFLAERTGGTYSTLKVQPAELEDSGVYFCASSQAGTGSKQYFGPGTRLTVT.

This clonotype was detected ten times or more. The chain joins TRBV29-1 to TRBJ2-3; 7 positions match TRBD2. Trimming cost V 1 base and J 4 bases; bases outside gene matches: 17. This CDR3 spans 18 amino acids. Germline V gives CDR1 SQVTM, CDR2 ANQGSEA. CDR3 in DNA: TGCAGCGTTGAAGGGGTGGCGGGGGAGCCCCTGATGCCAGATACGCAGTATTTT. Protein product: CSVEGVAGEPLMPDTQYF.

This clonotype was detected only a few times. The genes are TRBV11-2 and TRBJ2-1; tentatively, D is TRBD1 (6 bases). CDR1 is SGHAT and CDR2 is FQNNGV in the germline V gene. There are 14 residues in the CDR3. V was shortened by 5 bases and J by 2 bases, with 10 bases between the two germline ends. CDR3 in amino acids: CASSPNRAYNEQFF. CDR3 bases: TGTGCCAGCAGCCCCAACAGGGCCTACAATGAGCAGTTCTTC.

This chain joins TRBV7-9 and TRBJ2-7, with D unclear. Germline CDR1 and CDR2: SEHNR and FQNEAQ (reference sequence). The CDR3 contains 13 residues. The V and J ends lost 1 base and 7 bases respectively, with 11 bases between them. Written as DNA, the CDR3 is TGTGCCAGCAGCTTAGATCTTGCGGCGGAGCAGTACTTC. Translated, it gives CASSLDLAAEQYF.

This chain links TRBV15 with TRBJ1-2, with TRBD1 matching 7 bases. J lost 4 bases, V lost 6 bases, and 5 bases had no gene match. CDR1 LNHNV and CDR2 YYDKDF come from the germline V gene (reference sequence). This CDR3 has 13 amino acids. The CDR3, as DNA: TGTGCCACCAGTGAGGGACAGATCTATGGCTACACCTTC. It specifies CATSEGQIYGYTF.